This note documents a single TCR beta chain sequence. Its matching antigen is unknown. Clones were sequenced by immunoSEQ multiplex PCR, and TCRdb holds only the in-frame ones, with some missing. The data contain over 100,000 clones, 80% to 90% of them singletons. These data come from a study of cytomegalovirus exposure and HLA in healthy donors. Study overall: The roughly 110 validation repertoires were reported in a later analysis to have been generated on the same platform as the roughly 700 first-cohort repertoires.

Whole-study findings and limits: The study flagged around 150 TCR beta chains as cytomegalovirus-associated. Rare sequences made up most TCRs, while some public TCRs were found in many donors.

CDR3 size: 14 residues. After removal of 6 bases from V and 8 bases from J, the junction contained 7 bases not matched to a gene. The V gene's germline CDR1 is KGHSH and CDR2 LQKENI. The receptor's source is a woman younger than 30 in good health and CMV-seronegative. V and J are TRBV18 and TRBJ1-4; 9 nucleotides match TRBD1. Sequences were obtained from PBMCs. CDR3 DNA: TGTGCCAGCTCCCGGGACAGGGTAGGCGAAAAACTGTTTTTT. It translates to CASSRDRVGEKLFF.